The clone carrying this T cell receptor (beta chain) has ten or more counts. Its antigen remains unidentified. This CDR3 comprises 15 residues. The V end lost 8 bases, the J end lost 7 bases, and 20 bases lay between the germline ends. From germline, CDR1 is LNHDA and CDR2 SQIVND (reference sequence). This sample was taken from a study of T cell repertoires in cytomegalovirus infection. Whole-study context: TCR beta signatures that were public indicated CMV infection and matching HLA type. Study-level results: Public TCR beta family frequency separated CMV-and-HLA carriers, including in an independent cohort. In two of eight donors, the top clonotype was HLA-C-restricted CMV-specific.

MiXCR, run by TCRdb on the reads, gives a single entry per CDR3 protein. The sample contains about 310,000 distinct CDR3 sequences, roughly 9.3% of which appear only once. The receptor was derived from a human donor in good health (CMV status not recorded). Some clones in this sample may be carry-over from other donors' samples. The chain has TRBV19 and TRBJ1-4; maybe TRBD1 (6 bases). Sequenced input: PBMCs. The CDR3 nucleotides read TGTGCCAGTGCCGTCGGAGGACAGCCCCGTGAAAAACTGTTTTTT. Translation: CASAVGGQPREKLFF.